Listed below are T cell receptor beta chains from one sample, sequenced in a study of T cell repertoires in cytomegalovirus infection. These receptors have no identified antigens. TCRdb redid the calling of the reads with MiXCR, one entry per CDR3 protein. Of some 700,000 distinct CDR3 sequences in the sample, around 32% were seen once. This specimen consisted of cultured PBMCs, obtained from culture after CMV antigen stimulation. These receptors all come from a human donor in good health (CMV status not recorded). Some clones in this sample may be carry-over from other donors' samples. Both conserved end residues are part of each CDR3. Each record gives: CDR3 protein, CDR3 DNA, clone size, V gene, J gene, D gene. The D gene is left open where the match is weak. Clone size is stated in some rows and not others, as once, few, many or a class when expanded.

CASRRDSPMDEQFF	TGTGCCAGCAGACGGGACTCCCCGATGGATGAGCAGTTCTTC	.	TRBV6-2/TRBV6-3	TRBJ2-1	.
CASSSETGYEQYF	TGTGCCAGCAGCTCGGAGACAGGCTACGAGCAGTACTTC	.	TRBV7-6	TRBJ2-7	.
CASSSGLAGGPGQETQYF	TGTGCCAGCAGCTCCGGACTAGCGGGAGGGCCTGGGCAAGAGACCCAGTACTTC	few	TRBV7-2	TRBJ2-5	TRBD2
CSANRGETQYF	TGCAGTGCTAACCGCGGAGAGACCCAGTACTTC	few	TRBV20-1	TRBJ2-5	.
CASSLEWTGELFF	TGTGCCAGCAGCTTAGAGTGGACCGGGGAGCTGTTTTTT	.	TRBV7-8	TRBJ2-2	.
CASSSVRDPGSNQPQHF	TGTGCCAGCAGTTCGGTACGGGACCCTGGTAGCAATCAGCCCCAGCATTTT	.	TRBV28	TRBJ1-5	.
CASSPKTGFPTEAFF	TGTGCCAGCAGTCCCAAGACAGGCTTTCCGACTGAAGCTTTCTTT	.	TRBV12-3/TRBV12-4	TRBJ1-1	.
CASRDSRQETQYF	TGTGCCAGCCGGGACAGCCGCCAAGAGACCCAGTACTTC	.	TRBV12-3/TRBV12-4	TRBJ2-5	TRBD1
CATSSGRLAGAPSYNEQFF	TGTGCCACCAGCTCCGGAAGGCTAGCGGGGGCCCCCTCCTACAATGAGCAGTTCTTC	once	TRBV24-1	TRBJ2-1	TRBD2
CASSPDPGANVLTF	TGTGCCAGCTCACCAGACCCTGGGGCCAACGTCCTGACTTTC	.	TRBV18	TRBJ2-6	.
CASSLEAGTSTDTQYF	TGTGCCAGCAGCTTAGAAGCGGGAACTAGCACAGATACGCAGTATTTT	.	TRBV7-6	TRBJ2-3	TRBD2
CASSPMSSGSHNEQFF	TGTGCCAGCAGCCCCATGAGTAGCGGGAGCCACAATGAGCAGTTCTTC	few	TRBV6-2/TRBV6-3	TRBJ2-1	TRBD2
CASRNRDGPYNEQFF	TGTGCCAGCAGAAACCGGGACGGACCATACAATGAGCAGTTCTTC	few	TRBV6-2/TRBV6-3	TRBJ2-1	.
CASSLGAEYYEQYF	TGTGCCAGCAGTTTGGGGGCCGAGTATTACGAGCAGTACTTC	.	TRBV28	TRBJ2-7	.